These 23 T cell receptor beta chains came from one sample sequenced in a study of tumor-infiltrating lymphocytes in primary liver carcinoma. Researchers generated TCR beta cDNA from about 500 ng of total RNA, relying on a constant-region primer. ARM-PCR was slightly modified, and three nested multiplex PCR rounds with it gave rise to the TCR beta libraries. With TRBV1-TRBV30 forward primers and a C-beta reverse primer, the first two PCR rounds were run for 10 cycles each. MiXCR was run by TCRdb on the multiplex PCR reads, yielding one entry per CDR3 protein. Of about 320,000 distinct CDR3 sequences listed, 50% to 70% were seen once; the top ten hold about 9.4%. The blood RNA (from unsorted whole blood) was obtained, and germline DNA was also extracted. Sample: peripheral blood. Receptor source: a man in his forties with primary liver carcinoma and hepatitis B virus infection.

CDR3: CASNLARTGKAGANVLTF. Written as DNA, the CDR3 is TGTGCCAGTAACTTGGCCCGGACAGGGAAGGCTGGGGCCAACGTCCTGACTTTC. The V call is TRBV5-6, the J call TRBJ2-6; 8 positions agree with TRBD1. V was pared by 8 bases and J by 2 bases, with 15 bases of the junction left unmatched. Per germline, CDR1 SGHDT and CDR2 YYEEEE. This CDR3 is built from 18 residues.

A remark on this clonotype: The final CDR3 position lacks the conserved phenylalanine or tryptophan, pointing to a likely read error. The V and J genes are TRBV11-2 and TRBJ2-1, with TRBD2 matching over 7 bases. V lost 3 bases, J lost 5 bases, and 1 base stayed unmatched. The CDR3 extends over 13 amino acids. Germline-derived CDR1 and CDR2 are SGHAT and FQNNGV. This chain's CDR3 is CASSFGLDNEQFI. The CDR3 DNA reads TGTGCCAGCAGCTTTGGACTAGACAATGAGCAGTTCATC.

This clonotype was counted a few times. V and J are TRBV30 and TRBJ1-2, with 9 bases fitting TRBD1. J was trimmed by 8 bases and V by 0 bases; bases with no gene match: 7. Germline V gene sequence: CDR1 GTSNPN, CDR2 SVGIG (reference sequence). This CDR3 has 14 amino acids. The CDR3 sequence is CAWSVKQGAPGYTF. The DNA of the CDR3 is TGTGCCTGGAGTGTTAAACAGGGGGCGCCCGGCTACACCTTC.

A word on this clonotype: Given a much more abundant clone one base away, this may be a read error. This CDR3 is missing its conserved last phenylalanine or tryptophan, likely due to a read error. This chain uses TRBV4-1 with TRBJ1-2; perhaps TRBD1 as D (5 bases). Trimming shortened V by 1 base and J by 0 bases, and 9 bases separated the two germline ends. Germline V gives CDR1 MGHRA, CDR2 YSYEKL. The length of the CDR3 is 15 residues. For the CDR3, the DNA is TGCGCCAGCAGCCAAGGTGCAGGGCCTAACTATGGCTACACCTTG. It translates to CASSQGAGPNYGYTL.

The J gene is TRBJ2-5, the V gene TRBV24-1; the D gene is possibly TRBD1 (8 bases). Germline V gene data show CDR1 as KGHDR and CDR2 as SFDVKD. The CDR3 is 15 residues long. With 10 bases removed from V and 5 bases from J, the gap between germline ends came to 22 bases. The chain's CDR3 is CATGGWTGSFETQYF. The DNA of the CDR3 is TGTGCCACGGGGGGGTGGACAGGGTCGTTCGAGACCCAGTACTTC.

CDR3 loop: CASSLGLLAGRSYNEQFF. CDR3 bases: TGTGCCAGCAGCTTAGGGTTACTAGCGGGTCGCTCCTACAATGAGCAGTTCTTC. The rearrangement joins TRBV7-9 to TRBJ2-1; 9 positions agree with TRBD2. In germline, CDR1 is SEHNR, CDR2 FQNEAQ (reference sequence). V trimming: 1 base; J trimming: 0 bases; junction bases outside the gene matches: 7. The CDR3 has 18 residues.

Remarks on this clonotype: Sequence at one end of the junction differs from germline and may be a read error. The chain joins TRBV7-3 to TRBJ2-3; D might be TRBD2 (6 bases). This CDR3 has 14 amino acids. From germline, CDR1 is SGHTA and CDR2 FQGTGA. The CDR3 region is CANSLGLPTDTQYF. Written as DNA, the CDR3 is TGTGCCAACAGCTTGGGACTCCCCACAGATACGCAGTATTTT. Complete variable domain (other parts from reference TRBV7-3 and TRBJ2-3): GAGVSQTPSNKVTEKGKYVELRCDPISGHTALYWYRQSLGQGPEFLIYFQGTGAADDSGLPNDRFFAVRPEGSVSTLKIQRTERGDSAVYLCANSLGLPTDTQYFGPGTRLTVL.

V is TRBV5-1 and J is TRBJ2-2, with 9 bases identical to TRBD1. V trimming: 2 bases; J trimming: 3 bases; junction bases outside the gene matches: 5. The CDR3 has 16 residues. Germline V gene lookup returns CDR1 SGHRS and CDR2 YFSETQ. The CDR3 region is CASSFGTGGYTGELFF. The CDR3 DNA is TGCGCCAGCAGCTTTGGAACAGGGGGCTACACCGGGGAGCTGTTTTTT.

This clonotype was found many times. The chain recombines TRBV29-1 with TRBJ1-2; TRBD1 matches 10 bases. Per the germline V gene, CDR1 is SQVTM and CDR2 is ANQGSEA. The CDR3 loop spans 14 amino acids. V shed 3 bases, J shed 7 bases, and the junction held 8 bases outside the gene matches. The CDR3 reads CSVDRDRGYTGYTF. The CDR3 nucleotides read TGCAGCGTTGACAGGGACAGGGGCTACACTGGCTACACCTTC. The variable domain in full, with the rest retrieved from reference TRBV29-1 and TRBJ1-2, is SAVISQKPSRDICQRGTSLTIQCQVDSQVTMMFWYRQQPGQSLTLIATANQGSEATYESGFVIDKFPISRPNLTFSTLTVSNMSPEDSSIYLCSVDRDRGYTGYTFGSGTRLTVV.

J is TRBJ1-5 and V is TRBV29-1; 9 positions match TRBD1. V lost 3 bases and J lost 2; bases outside the gene matches: 2. Germline values: CDR1 SQVTM, CDR2 ANQGSEA. This CDR3 is 14 amino acids long. The CDR3 DNA follows: TGCAGCGTTGAGCGGACAGGGGGCAATCAGCCCCAGCATTTT. It specifies CSVERTGGNQPQHF.

This clonotype has just a few counts. The chain recombines TRBV2 with TRBJ2-4, with D possibly matching TRBD1 (5 bases). This CDR3 has 12 residues. The germline V and J ends were trimmed by 9 bases and 2 bases, with 8 bases remaining between them. Germline V gene lookup returns CDR1 SNHLY and CDR2 FYNNEI. CDR3 bases: TGTGCCAGTCAGGGTTCCAAAAACATTCAGTACTTC. Residues: CASQGSKNIQYF.

Of note for this clonotype: This may arise from a read error, as a much more abundant clone is one base away. V is TRBV30 and J is TRBJ1-5; D not resolved. The CDR3 sequence is 14 residues long. Germline CDR1 and CDR2: GTSNPN and SVGIG (reference sequence). The CDR3 is CACSVNRRNQPQHF. CDR3 in DNA: TGTGCCTGTAGTGTAAACCGGCGCAATCAGCCCCAGCATTTT.

With regard to this clonotype: A read error may explain this, as a much larger clone is one base away. This chain connects TRBV4-3 to TRBJ2-3, with D possibly TRBD2 on 5 matching bases. This CDR3 spans 16 amino acids. Germline CDR1 reads LGHNA; CDR2 reads YSLEER. CDR3 bases: TGCGCCAGCAGCCAAGGGGCGGGTGCTAGCACAGATATGCAGTATTTT. It translates to CASSQGAGASTDMQYF.

For this clonotype: A clone one base away is much larger, so this may be a read error. This sequence joins TRBV10-3 and TRBJ2-1, with D perhaps TRBD1 (6 bases). Trimming pared 3 bases from V and 8 bases from J, leaving 17 bases between. Germline V gives CDR1 ENHRY, CDR2 SYGVKD. The CDR3 spans 15 residues. The CDR3 spells CAISDPRGSIDEQFF. The CDR3 region has the DNA TGTGCCATCAGTGACCCCAGGGGATCTATCGATGAGCAGTTCTTC.

This clonotype was recorded many times. J is TRBJ1-2 and V is TRBV6-1, with a tentative D call TRBD1 (5 bases). This CDR3 has 12 residues. Trimming removed 6 bases from V and 10 bases from J, with 15 bases in between. From germline, CDR1 is MNHNS and CDR2 SASEGT. The CDR3 is CASRTGALAYTF. DNA for the CDR3: TGTGCCAGCAGAACCGGGGCCCTTGCCTACACCTTC.

In this sample, this clonotype turned up many times. The rearrangement joins TRBV29-1 to TRBJ2-1; possibly TRBD1 or TRBD2 for D (5 bases each). Trimming stripped 3 bases from V and 4 bases from J, with 10 bases between. The germline V gene encodes CDR1 SQVTM and CDR2 ANQGSEA. CDR3 length equals 13 residues. The CDR3 bases are TGCAGCGTTGACCTGGGACGGTACAATGAGCAGTTCTTC. This translates into CSVDLGRYNEQFF.

Concerning this clonotype itself: It may be a read error: a sequence one base away is much more abundant. CDR3 amino acids: CACSGITSSNEKLFF. Here the CDR3 DNA reads TGTGCCTGCAGTGGAATTACGTCCTCTAATGAAAAACTGTTTTTT. The chain joins TRBV6-1 to TRBJ1-4; D is unclear. The CDR3 totals 15 residues. Germline loops: CDR1 MNHNS, CDR2 SASEGT.

Turning to this clonotype: One end of the junction is discordant with germline, which a read error may explain. CDR3 in amino acids: CASSLGRGQGYNEQFF. The DNA of the CDR3 is TGTGCCAGCAGCTTAGGGAGAGGACAGGGGTACAATGAGCAGTTTTTC. The chain recombines TRBV11-3 with TRBJ2-1; 9 nucleotides line up with TRBD1. Germline V lookup: CDR1 SGHNT, CDR2 YENEEA. The CDR3 loop spans 16 amino acids.

This clonotype was counted only a few times. This may be a read error, as it is one base from a much larger clone. V is TRBV29-1 and J is TRBJ2-1; D may be TRBD1 or TRBD2 (5 bases each). CDR1 SQVTM and CDR2 ANQGSEA come from the germline V gene. V was cut by 3 bases and J by 7 bases, with 7 bases left in between. The CDR3 loop spans 11 amino acids. CDR3 sequence (DNA): TGCAGCGTTGAGGGGGTAAATGAGCAGTTCTTC. It is translated as CSVEGVNEQFF.

As regards this clonotype: This may be a read error, as it is one base from a much larger clone. CDR3 sequence: CASSLRQGIDQPQHF. Written as DNA, the CDR3 is TGTGCCAGCAGTCTAAGGCAGGGAATCGATCAGCCCCAGCATTTT. The chain uses TRBV6-1 and TRBJ1-5; D may be TRBD1 (5 bases). Trimming shortened V by 5 bases and J by 5 bases, and 16 bases separated the two germline ends. This CDR3 has 15 amino acids. Germline assignment: CDR1 MNHNS and CDR2 SASEGT.

With regard to this clonotype: A much larger clone lies one base from this, so it may be a read error. This rearrangement joins TRBV6-5 to TRBJ2-7; the D gene is possibly TRBD2 (6 bases). The CDR3 consists of 12 residues. Germline V lookup: CDR1 MNHEY, CDR2 SVGAGI. Trimming cost V 10 bases and J 2 bases, with 12 bases left between them. This chain's CDR3 is CATRSSAYEQYF. The CDR3, as DNA: TGTGCCACTCGATCTAGCGCCTACGAGCAGTACTTC.

The sample holds many counts of this clonotype. This chain uses TRBV4-2 with TRBJ2-2; either TRBD1 or TRBD2 may supply D (5 bases each). Looked up from germline, CDR1 is LGHNA and CDR2 is YNFKEQ. This CDR3 contains 15 residues. V was cut by 1 base and J by 6 bases, with 12 bases left in between. The CDR3 spells CASSQVMQGPGELFF. As DNA, the CDR3 is TGTGCCAGCAGCCAAGTAATGCAGGGACCCGGGGAGCTGTTTTTT.

On this clonotype itself: One junction end disagrees with the germline gene, perhaps due to a read error. This chain connects TRBV6-5 to TRBJ2-3; 9 nucleotides match TRBD1. This CDR3 is built from 15 residues. Germline assignment: CDR1 MNHEY and CDR2 SVGAGI. CDR3 sequence (DNA): TGTACCAGCAGTCCACGACAGGGGGGCACAGATACGCAATATTTT. It yields the protein CTSSPRQGGTDTQYF.